The TCR beta chain described here comes from a study of blood T cells in healthy people across ages. Study-wide findings and caveats: The long-lived group displayed more naive CD4+ cells, plus higher diversity, than the aged donors did. Age brought a roughly linear fall in TCR beta diversity measured per million T cells. Changes seen in expanded clonotypes were possibly confounded by donor CMV status left unknown.

Researchers isolated at least 6 million PBMCs per sample. In the case of this clonotype: Its target is not known.

A second PCR, run for about 7 to 11 cycles, used a sample-barcoded 5' primer plus a J-beta primer mix. TCRdb re-derived calls from the 5' RACE reads in MiXCR, one entry per CDR3 protein. This sample yields around 900,000 distinct CDR3 sequences, of which roughly 51% are seen a single time; about a fifth belongs to the top ten. Sequenced sample: blood. The TCR comes from a woman aged 55-70 years in good health.

The CDR3 sequence: CASSLRLGVLYEQYF. The CDR3, as DNA: TGCGCCAGCAGCTTGCGGCTTGGAGTTCTCTACGAGCAGTACTTC. This sequence joins TRBV5-1 and TRBJ2-5, with no clear D. TRBJ2-7 matches the DNA end more closely, so the J call is doubtful. Germline values: CDR1 SGHRS, CDR2 YFSETQ. There are 15 residues in the CDR3.